The sequence of this T cell receptor beta chain was determined in a study of post-analysis software for immune sequencing data (dated by TCRdb to between 2014 and 2016). Turning to the overall study: The recorded disease courses included relapsing-remitting, secondary progressive and progressive-relapsing multiple sclerosis, and some patients had no subtype annotation. Patient repertoires were compared against roughly 12 previously published healthy control repertoires from donors aged about 6 to 26 years. A subset of samples was prepared in parallel using single-end sample barcoding, then pooled and co-amplified after Illumina adapter ligation.

V is pared back by 5 bases and J by 0 bases, with 9 bases lying between the germline termini. CDR1 and CDR2, per the germline V gene, are SGHRS and YFSETQ. Taken from cysteine to phenylalanine, the CDR3 has 14 residues. Only CDR3 DNA is held: 42 bases, read in frame from base 1. TCR beta repertoires were profiled from peripheral blood of 10 to 15 young patients with multiple sclerosis to demonstrate the VDJtools post-analysis software. Multiple sclerosis patients were children and adolescents aged roughly 6 to 17 years. This clonotype came up a few times. Its antigen specificity is not known. It has no much larger one-base neighbor in the sample; base qualities were not kept. Findings and caveats that apply to the study as a whole: Patients showed significantly higher frequencies than controls for about five TRBV segments, among them TRBV5-6, TRBV5-1 and TRBV20-1. Normalized Chao1 diversity was significantly lower in multiple sclerosis patients than controls, suggesting substantial peripheral T-cell clonal expansion. Strong co-clustering of samples prepared in the same batch was shown by direct clustering with F measure, prompting a batch-effect correction. The multiple sclerosis patient group was slightly younger than the control group.

Libraries were built with PCR. For sequencing, an Illumina HiSeq 2500 was employed. To reduce PCR and sequencing biases, unique molecular identifiers were built into the TCR beta cDNA libraries. About 0.5 million cDNA molecules were obtained for every 1 to 10 million input T cells, so each molecule roughly corresponded to one T cell. The patient libraries were prepared and sequenced with the same protocol used for the earlier healthy control dataset. Within a given batch, samples were prepared together, multiplexed and sequenced on the same HiSeq lane. In the paper's pipeline: MIGEC was used to process the raw barcoded reads, and molecular identifier groups with only a single read were discarded before consensus assembly and CDR3 extraction. Clonotype tables were post-analysed with VDJtools, normalizing diversity by down-sampling all datasets to the smallest sample size. Repertoire overlap clustering matched CDR3 amino acid but not nucleotide sequences to correct batch-related cross-sample contamination. Starting from the raw public reads, TCRdb applied fastp trimming at Q25, assembled clones with MiXCR and retained in-frame beta chains. All rows with the same CDR3 protein become a single entry with the most common DNA and genes. What appears here as the V and J calls and clone size reflects TCRdb's work, not the paper's. Here the sample has about 820,000 distinct CDR3 sequences; about 50% occur a single time. 4.6% of the sample is held by the ten biggest clonotypes.

The sequence joins TRBV5-1 to TRBJ2-1; no D gene is confidently identified. The sequenced sample was blood. The receptor was isolated from a girl aged 10-17 years with multiple sclerosis. The nucleotides read TGCGCCAGCAGTATGGCTGCCTCCTACAATGAGCAGTTCTTC. Translated, it reads CASSMAASYNEQFF.